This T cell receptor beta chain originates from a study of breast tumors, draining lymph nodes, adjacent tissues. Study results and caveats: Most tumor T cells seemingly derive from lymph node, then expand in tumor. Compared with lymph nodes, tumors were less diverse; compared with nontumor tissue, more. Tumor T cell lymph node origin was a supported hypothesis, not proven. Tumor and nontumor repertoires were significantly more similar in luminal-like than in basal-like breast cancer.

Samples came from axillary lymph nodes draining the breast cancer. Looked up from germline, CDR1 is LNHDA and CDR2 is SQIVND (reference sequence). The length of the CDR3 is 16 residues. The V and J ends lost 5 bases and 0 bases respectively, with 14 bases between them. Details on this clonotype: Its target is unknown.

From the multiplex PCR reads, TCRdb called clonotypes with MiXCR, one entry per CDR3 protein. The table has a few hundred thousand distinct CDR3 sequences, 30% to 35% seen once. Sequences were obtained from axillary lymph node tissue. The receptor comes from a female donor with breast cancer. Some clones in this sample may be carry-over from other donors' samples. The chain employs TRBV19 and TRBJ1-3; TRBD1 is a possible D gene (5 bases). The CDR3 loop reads CASSLGRINSGNTIYF. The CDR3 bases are TGTGCCAGTAGTTTGGGACGGATAAACTCTGGAAACACCATATATTTT.